The clone carrying this T cell receptor (beta chain) was detected many times. These data originate in a study of T cells after yellow fever vaccination. Across the whole study: SMART-Seq v4 Ultra Low Input served to prepare low-cell-number fractions. Study-wide findings and caveats: The study re-detected most primary-vaccination clones after the booster (96% CD4, approximately 88% CD8).

A single record per CDR3 protein comes from TCRdb applying MiXCR to the 5' RACE reads. This sample has tens of thousands of distinct CDR3 sequences, with 3.4% found just once. CDR1 and CDR2 (germline): SGDLS, YYNGEE. The ends were cut back, 3 bases at V and 2 bases at J, with 8 bases in the middle. The CDR3 is 13 amino acids. The TCR comes from a man aged 18 to 30 who received the YFV17D yellow fever vaccine. Sequenced here: PBMCs, either bulk or a sorted T-cell subset (CD4+, CD8+, memory, or dextramer-sorted; not recorded which), sampled roughly 46 days after the first yellow fever vaccination. The V call is TRBV9, the J call TRBJ1-2; D is perhaps TRBD1 (6 bases). The CDR3 DNA reads as TGTGCCAGCAGCGCCCAGGGGAACTATGGCTACACCTTC. This encodes CASSAQGNYGYTF. The entire variable domain, with the rest obtained from reference TRBV9 and TRBJ1-2, is as follows: DSGVTQTPKHLITATGQRVTLRCSPRSGDLSVYWYQQSLDQGLQFLIQYYNGEERAKGNILERFSAQQFPDLHSELNLSSLELGDSALYFCASSAQGNYGYTFGSGTRLTVV.